This paragraph reports one T cell receptor beta chain. No antigen is known for it. Germline values: CDR1 MNHNS, CDR2 SASEGT. Trimming cost V 3 bases and J 4 bases, with 13 bases left between them. The CDR3 extends over 14 amino acids. Sampled blood was obtained at baseline, cycle 4 day 1, and cycle 7 day 1. The sample comes from a study of OX40 agonist ivuxolimab in advanced cancers. General observations from the study: Antigen specificity of clonally expanded peripheral T cells was not established.

Assay: immunoSEQ multiplex PCR; the TCRdb copy retains only in-frame clones and omits some. The sample lists 45,000 or so clones, about nine tenths seen once, with 0.85% to 1.2% in the top ten. Sample: CD4+ or CD8+ T cells sorted from blood, taken in a trial of the OX40 agonist ivuxolimab. The receptor comes from an adult with an advanced solid tumor such as melanoma, head and neck, liver or kidney cancer. The chain carries TRBV6-1 and TRBJ2-7, with D possibly TRBD1 on 5 matching bases. CDR3 loop: CASSEGGGAYEQYF. The CDR3 DNA is TGTGCCAGCAGTGAGGGCGGTGGGGCTTACGAGCAGTACTTC.